The 10 T cell receptor beta chains in this list originate from one sample, sequenced in a study of patients and donors after allogeneic stem cell transplantation. TCRdb ran MiXCR on the RT-PCR reads and lists one entry per CDR3 protein. The sample carries around 29,000 distinct CDR3 sequences, about 37% recorded once. Sequencing was performed on blood, either unsorted or a sorted T cell fraction (not recorded which). The receptors originated from a human donor who was either an allogeneic HSCT recipient or a stem cell or donor lymphocyte infusion donor (not recorded which). It is not recorded whose cells these are; they may come from a transplant donor.

This clonotype showed up just a few times. The CDR3: CATSDSGLGNTEAFF. DNA for the CDR3: TGTGCCACCAGTGATTCCGGACTGGGCAACACTGAAGCTTTCTTT. This chain links TRBV24-1 with TRBJ1-1; no clear D gene. The CDR3 totals 15 residues. V was pared by 2 bases and J by 2 bases, with 11 bases between. Germline CDR1 is KGHDR and CDR2 is SFDVKD.

This clonotype was counted only a few times. V usage is TRBV6-6 and J usage is TRBJ1-6; D is undetermined. Germline CDR1 reads MNHNY; CDR2 reads SVGAGI (reference sequence). V was pared by 1 base and J by 6 bases, with 7 bases between. The CDR3 sequence is 14 residues long. Here the CDR3 DNA reads TGTGCCAGCAGTTACTTCCGGGGTAATTCACCCCTCCACTTT. It is translated as CASSYFRGNSPLHF.

This clonotype was seen more than once but under ten times. CDR3 nucleotide sequence: TGTGCCAGCAGCTTATTAACAACAGCAAGCAATCAGCCCCAGCATTTT. Its translation is CASSLLTTASNQPQHF. V is TRBV7-8 and J is TRBJ1-5; D call uncertain. CDR1 SGHVS and CDR2 FQNEAQ come from the germline V gene. The V gene lost 2 bases and the J gene lost 1 base, with 12 bases spanning the gap. CDR3 size: 16 residues.

This clonotype was seen only a few times. The rearrangement joins TRBV7-9 to TRBJ2-3, with 9 bases fitting TRBD1. Per the germline V gene, CDR1 is SEHNR and CDR2 is FQNEAQ (reference sequence). After removal of 3 bases from V and 4 bases from J, the junction contained 5 bases not matched to a gene. CDR3 length equals 15 residues. This chain's CDR3 is CASSFGDRDADTQYF. The CDR3 DNA follows: TGTGCCAGCAGCTTTGGGGACAGGGACGCAGATACGCAGTATTTT.

This clonotype was seen only a few times. The CDR3 coding sequence is TGCAGTGCTAGAGAAGGGTTTGACACCTTC. It encodes CSAREGFDTF. The V call is TRBV20-1, the J call TRBJ1-2; D unresolved. CDR3 length equals 10 residues. Germline CDR1 DFQATT, CDR2 SNEGSKA (reference sequence). V lost 0 bases and J 12 bases, leaving 8 bases between the germline ends.

The chain uses TRBV21-1 and TRBJ2-5; no DNA check was done on the table's D call, TRBD1. TRBV21-1 is described as a pseudogene. The CDR3 sequence is 17 residues long. The CDR3 DNA sequence: TGTGCCAGCAGCAAAGATTCGGGCGGGGGACCACAAGAGACCCAGTACTTC. Protein: CASSKDSGGGPQETQYF.

This chain connects TRBV7-9 to TRBJ1-6, with TRBD1 identical over 8 bases. Trimming removed 4 bases from V and 8 bases from J; junction bases left unmatched: 13. The germline V gene has CDR1 SEHNR and CDR2 FQNEAQ (reference sequence). The CDR3 has 17 amino acids. The CDR3 nucleotides read TGTGCCAGCAGCTCTAGTTTGACAGGGGTCGGTGATTCACCCCTCCACTTT. Its translation is CASSSSLTGVGDSPLHF.

This clonotype was seen more than once but under ten times. The chain carries TRBV2 and TRBJ1-1; D remains unclear. The ends were cut back, 5 bases at V and 1 base at J, with 17 bases in the middle. Germline CDR1 and CDR2: SNHLY and FYNNEI. CDR3 length equals 16 residues. CDR3 nucleotides: TGTGCCAGCAGTCCGCTGGAGCCCGGTTGGAACACTGAAGCTTTCTTT. It yields the protein CASSPLEPGWNTEAFF.

This chain connects TRBV20-1 to TRBJ1-5; 7 nucleotides line up with TRBD1. Germline lookup yields CDR1 DFQATT and CDR2 SNEGSKA (reference sequence). The CDR3 spans 15 residues. J gave up 4 bases and V 3 bases, and 9 bases lay outside the gene matches. CDR3 in DNA: TGCAGTGCTAGGTTCCCTGGGACAGAGAATCAGCCCCAGCATTTT. Residues: CSARFPGTENQPQHF.

This chain connects TRBV5-6 to TRBJ2-1; D call uncertain. The V and J ends lost 0 bases and 1 base respectively, with 11 bases between them. Germline assignment: CDR1 SGHDT and CDR2 YYEEEE. CDR3 length equals 16 residues. The CDR3 nucleotides read TGTGCCAGCAGCTTGGGCTCTAGTGGGTCCTACAATGAGCAGTTCTTC. Amino acids: CASSLGSSGSYNEQFF.